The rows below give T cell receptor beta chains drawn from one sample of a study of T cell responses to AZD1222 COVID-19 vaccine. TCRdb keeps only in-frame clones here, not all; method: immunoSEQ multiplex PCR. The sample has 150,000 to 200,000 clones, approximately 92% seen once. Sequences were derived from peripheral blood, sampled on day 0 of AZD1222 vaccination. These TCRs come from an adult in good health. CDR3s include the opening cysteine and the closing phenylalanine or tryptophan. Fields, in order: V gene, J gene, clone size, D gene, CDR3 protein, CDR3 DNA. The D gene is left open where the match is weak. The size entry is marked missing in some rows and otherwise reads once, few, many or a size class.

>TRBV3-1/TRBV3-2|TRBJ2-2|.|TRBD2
CASSPFGGMGSYGELFF
TGTGCCAGCAGCCCCTTCGGGGGGATGGGGTCTTACGGGGAGCTGTTTTTT
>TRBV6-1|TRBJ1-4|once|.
CASSEDRGETLFF
TGTGCCAGCAGTGAAGATCGGGGGGAGACACTGTTTTTT
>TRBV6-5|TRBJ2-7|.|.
CASRLQGDEQYF
TGTGCCAGCAGGTTACAGGGTGACGAGCAGTACTTC
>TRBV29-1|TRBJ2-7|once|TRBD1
CSAADRGLTYEQYF
TGCAGCGCCGCGGACAGGGGGCTAACCTACGAGCAGTACTTC
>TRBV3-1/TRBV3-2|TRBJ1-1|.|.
CASSRLSGNTEAFF
TGTGCCAGCAGCCGTTTGTCGGGGAACACTGAAGCTTTCTTT
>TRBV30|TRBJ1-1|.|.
CAWTQSNIDTEAFF
TGTGCCTGGACTCAGTCGAATATTGACACTGAAGCTTTCTTT
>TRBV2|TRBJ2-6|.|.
CASTAGLSGANVLTF
TGTGCCAGCACGGCGGGACTCTCTGGGGCCAACGTCCTGACTTTC
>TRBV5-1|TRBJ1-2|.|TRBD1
CASSSNRDRGPGYTF
TGCGCCAGCAGCTCCAACCGGGACAGGGGTCCTGGCTACACCTTC
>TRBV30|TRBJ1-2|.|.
CAWSQNSVGAGGYTF
TGTGCCTGGAGTCAAAATTCAGTGGGGGCGGGTGGCTACACCTTC
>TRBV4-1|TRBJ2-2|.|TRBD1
CASSQGLRSGGPNTGELFF
TGCGCCAGCAGCCAAGGATTGAGATCAGGGGGCCCGAACACCGGGGAGCTGTTTTTT
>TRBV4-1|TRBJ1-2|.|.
CASSQGVGGYGYTF
TGCGCCAGCAGCCAAGGGGTAGGGGGGTATGGCTACACCTTC
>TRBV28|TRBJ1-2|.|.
CASSLQGSYGYTF
TGTGCCAGCAGTTTACAGGGTAGCTATGGCTACACCTTC
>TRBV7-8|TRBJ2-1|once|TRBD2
CASSPRTSGSEQFF
TGTGCCAGCAGCCCCCGGACTAGCGGGAGCGAGCAGTTCTTC
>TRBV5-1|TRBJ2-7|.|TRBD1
CASSSTGTGAYEQYF
TGCGCCAGCAGCTCTACCGGGACAGGGGCCTACGAGCAGTACTTC
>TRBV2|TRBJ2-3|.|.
CASGELHRADTQYF
TGTGCCAGCGGTGAACTCCACCGGGCAGATACGCAGTATTTT
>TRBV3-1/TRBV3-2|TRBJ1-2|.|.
CASTSTVGGYTF
TGTGCCAGCACTTCAACTGTAGGTGGCTACACCTTC
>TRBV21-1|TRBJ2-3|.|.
CASSTPDTQYFGPGTHTDTQYF
.
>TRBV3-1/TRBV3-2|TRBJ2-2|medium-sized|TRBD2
CASSQDGNSGVDGELFF
TGTGCCAGCAGCCAAGATGGTAATAGCGGGGTTGACGGGGAGCTGTTTTTT
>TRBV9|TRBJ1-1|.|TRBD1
CASSVTDRIDTEAFF
TGTGCCAGCAGCGTAACGGACAGGATCGACACTGAAGCTTTCTTT
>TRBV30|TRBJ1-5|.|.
CAWSQGVQGSRGNQPQHF
TGTGCCTGGAGCCAAGGGGTACAGGGCTCGCGAGGCAATCAGCCCCAGCATTTT
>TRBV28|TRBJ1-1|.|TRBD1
CASSLEQGGTEAFF
TGTGCCAGCAGTTTAGAACAGGGGGGTACTGAAGCTTTCTTT
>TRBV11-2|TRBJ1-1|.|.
CASSQNTEAFF
TGTGCCAGCAGCCAAAACACTGAAGCTTTCTTT
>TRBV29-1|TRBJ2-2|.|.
CSVGNTGELFF
TGCAGCGTAGGAAACACCGGGGAGCTGTTTTTT
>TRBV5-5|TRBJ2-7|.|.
CASSLFSTYEQYF
TGTGCCAGCAGCTTGTTCAGCACCTACGAGCAGTACTTC
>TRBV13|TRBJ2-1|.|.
CASSALIGEQFF
TGTGCCAGCAGCGCGCTGATTGGGGAGCAGTTCTTC
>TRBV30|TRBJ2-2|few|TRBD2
CAWAPSGRDTGELFF
TGTGCCTGGGCCCCTAGCGGGAGAGACACCGGGGAGCTGTTTTTT
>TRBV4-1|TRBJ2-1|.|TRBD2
CASSLAYSGRYNEQFF
TGCGCCAGCAGTCTGGCCTATAGCGGGCGATACAATGAGCAGTTCTTC
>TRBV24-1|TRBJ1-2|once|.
CATSDLGRVGYTF
TGTGCCACCAGTGATTTGGGCAGGGTTGGCTACACCTTC
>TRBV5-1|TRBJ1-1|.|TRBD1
CASEQQGDGTEAFF
TGCGCCAGCGAACAACAGGGGGACGGCACTGAAGCTTTCTTT
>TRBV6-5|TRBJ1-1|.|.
CASSLRGLEAFF
TGTGCCAGCAGCTTGAGGGGTCTCGAAGCTTTCTTT
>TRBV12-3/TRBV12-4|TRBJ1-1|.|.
CASSPMTGTEAFF
TGTGCCAGCAGTCCCATGACAGGCACTGAAGCTTTCTTT
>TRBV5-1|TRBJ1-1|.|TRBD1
CASGRDSPSRDTEAFF
TGCGCCAGCGGCCGGGACAGCCCCTCGAGGGACACTGAAGCTTTCTTT
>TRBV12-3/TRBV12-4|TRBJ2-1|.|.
CASRGLMDNEQFF
TGTGCCAGCAGGGGCTTGATGGACAATGAGCAGTTCTTC
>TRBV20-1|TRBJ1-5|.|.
CSASGRPGTRNQPQHF
TGCAGTGCTAGTGGCCGGCCGGGGACCCGCAATCAGCCCCAGCATTTT
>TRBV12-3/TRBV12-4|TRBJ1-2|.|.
CASSLFQVTSYTF
TGTGCCAGCAGTCTATTCCAGGTTACCAGCTACACCTTC
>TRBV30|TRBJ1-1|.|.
CAWTPGLSNTEAFF
TGTGCCTGGACCCCGGGACTTTCGAACACTGAAGCTTTCTTT
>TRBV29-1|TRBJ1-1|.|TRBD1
CSGGQTNTEAFF
TGCAGCGGGGGACAGACAAACACTGAAGCTTTCTTT
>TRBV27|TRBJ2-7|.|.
CASSSSYEQYF
TGTGCCAGCAGTTCCTCCTACGAGCAGTACTTC
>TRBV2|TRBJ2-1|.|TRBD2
CASSQTSALYNEQFF
TGTGCCAGCAGTCAGACTAGCGCCCTGTACAATGAGCAGTTCTTC
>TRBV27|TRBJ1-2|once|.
CASGQTGLTIYGYTF
TGTGCCAGCGGTCAAACAGGGTTAACGATTTATGGCTACACCTTC
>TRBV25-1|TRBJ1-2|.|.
CASSERGAGVDYGYTF
TGTGCCAGCAGTGAAAGGGGGGCAGGAGTGGACTATGGCTACACCTTC
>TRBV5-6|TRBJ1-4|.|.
CASSSGVTNEKLFF
TGTGCCAGCAGCTCGGGAGTGACTAATGAAAAACTGTTTTTT
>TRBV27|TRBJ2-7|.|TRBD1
CASSSSTGGINEQYF
TGTGCCAGCAGTTCATCGACAGGGGGCATAAACGAGCAGTACTTC
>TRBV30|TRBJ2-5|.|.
CAWSRGSQETQYF
TGTGCCTGGAGTCGCGGCAGCCAAGAGACCCAGTACTTC
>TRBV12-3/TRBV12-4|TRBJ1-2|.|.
CASSLTENYGYTF
TGTGCCAGCAGTCTGACAGAGAACTATGGCTACACCTTC
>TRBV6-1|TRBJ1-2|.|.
CASSEGPGARGYTF
TGTGCCAGCAGTGAAGGGCCAGGGGCGCGTGGCTACACCTTC
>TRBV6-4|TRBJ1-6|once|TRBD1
CASSTDRGFGSPLHF
TGTGCCAGCAGTACGGACAGGGGATTCGGTTCACCCCTCCACTTT
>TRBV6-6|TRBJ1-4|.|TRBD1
CASRQDRGNEKLFF
TGTGCCAGCAGGCAGGACAGGGGGAATGAAAAACTGTTTTTT
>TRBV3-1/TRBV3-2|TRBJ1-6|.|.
CASSQAGGILDYNSPLHF
TGTGCCAGCAGCCAAGCCGGAGGCATCCTAGATTATAATTCACCCCTCCACTTT
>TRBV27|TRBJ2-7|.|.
CASSLPGHLNEQYF
TGTGCCAGCAGTTTACCGGGACACTTGAACGAGCAGTACTTC
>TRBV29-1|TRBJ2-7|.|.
CSVNDDTPSPTFYEQYF
TGCAGCGTAAACGACGACACCCCCTCTCCCACATTCTACGAGCAGTACTTC
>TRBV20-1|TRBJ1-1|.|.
CSASSYTEAFF
TGCAGTGCTAGTAGCTACACTGAAGCTTTCTTT
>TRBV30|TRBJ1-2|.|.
CAWSKGAGGYTF
TGTGCCTGGAGTAAGGGCGCAGGTGGCTACACCTTC
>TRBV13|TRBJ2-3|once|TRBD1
CASSIIAGTGGDWDTDTQYF
TGTGCCAGCAGCATCATCGCCGGGACAGGGGGCGATTGGGACACAGATACGCAGTATTTT